The 5 T cell receptor beta chains given below trace back to one sample, sequenced in a study of T cell changes during pregnancy in multiple sclerosis. Profiling relied on immunoSEQ multiplex PCR, and the TCRdb table lists in-frame clones only, not all of them. Of 60,000 to 75,000 clones in the sample, 80% to 95% are singletons; the top ten hold 2%. The sample consisted of peripheral blood, taken in the second trimester of pregnancy. The origin of the receptors is a female donor with multiple sclerosis, enrolled in a pregnancy study.

This clone was recorded once. The V gene is TRBV6-1, the J gene TRBJ2-2; D is possibly TRBD1 (6 bases). CDR3 length equals 14 residues. The V gene's germline CDR1 is MNHNS and CDR2 SASEGT. The germline V and J ends were trimmed by 4 bases and 4 bases, with 10 bases remaining between them. The CDR3 loop reads CASSVIRGTGELFF. In DNA form, the CDR3 reads TGTGCCAGCAGTGTCATCAGGGGCACCGGGGAGCTGTTTTTT.

The chain uses TRBV29-1 and TRBJ2-1; 9 positions agree with TRBD2. Germline CDR1 is SQVTM and CDR2 is ANQGSEA. The length of the CDR3 is 14 residues. With V trimmed by 3 bases and J by 9 bases, 9 bases remained unmatched. CDR3 in DNA: TGCAGCGTTGACCGGTCTAGCGGGAAGGTTGAGCAGTTCTTC. This sequence encodes CSVDRSSGKVEQFF.

This clone was observed a few times. The genes are TRBV5-1 and TRBJ2-2; TRBD2 agrees at 9 bases. The CDR3 spans 16 residues. CDR1 and CDR2 from the germline V gene are SGHRS and YFSETQ. V dropped 4 bases and J dropped 3; count of bases not matched to a gene: 7. CDR3 region: CASSRSGRPDTGELFF. CDR3 in DNA: TGCGCCAGCAGCAGAAGCGGGAGGCCGGACACCGGGGAGCTGTTTTTT.

In its sample, this clone was seen once. V and J are TRBV28 and TRBJ1-2, with 7 bases that match TRBD1. V lost 6 bases to trimming and J lost 7 bases; unmatched junction nucleotides: 14. The length of the CDR3 is 15 residues. Germline-derived CDR1 and CDR2 are MDHEN and SYDVKM. CDR3 sequence reads: CASSPGDRVLGGYTF. CDR3 sequence (DNA): TGTGCCAGCAGCCCAGGCGACAGGGTCTTAGGTGGCTACACCTTC.

This chain joins TRBV6-1 and TRBJ1-4, with TRBD1 matching over 8 bases. The CDR3 is 15 amino acids. With V trimmed by 6 bases and J by 8 bases, 11 bases remained unmatched. CDR1 is MNHNS, CDR2 SASEGT, per germline. The CDR3 protein is CASRGQVLGYEKLFF. The CDR3 DNA sequence: TGTGCCAGCAGGGGACAGGTTTTGGGATACGAAAAACTGTTTTTT.